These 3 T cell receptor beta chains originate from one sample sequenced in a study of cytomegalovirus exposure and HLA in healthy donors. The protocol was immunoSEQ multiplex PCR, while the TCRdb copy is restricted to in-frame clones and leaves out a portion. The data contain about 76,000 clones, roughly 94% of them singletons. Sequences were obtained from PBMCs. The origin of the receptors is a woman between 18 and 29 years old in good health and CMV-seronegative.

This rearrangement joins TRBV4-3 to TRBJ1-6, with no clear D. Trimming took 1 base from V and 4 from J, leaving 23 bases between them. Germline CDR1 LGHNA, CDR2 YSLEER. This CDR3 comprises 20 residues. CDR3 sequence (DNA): TGCGCCAGCAGCCAAGTAGCGGCCTCAGAACCCCCACTTTATAATTCACCCCTCCACTTT. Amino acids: CASSQVAASEPPLYNSPLHF.

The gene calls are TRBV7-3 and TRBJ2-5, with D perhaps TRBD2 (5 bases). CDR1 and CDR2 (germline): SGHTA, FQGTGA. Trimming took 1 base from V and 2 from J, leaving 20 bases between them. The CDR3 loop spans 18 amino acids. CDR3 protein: CASSLMGRKSGAQETQYF. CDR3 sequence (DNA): TGTGCCAGCAGCTTAATGGGTAGGAAAAGCGGAGCTCAAGAGACCCAGTACTTC.

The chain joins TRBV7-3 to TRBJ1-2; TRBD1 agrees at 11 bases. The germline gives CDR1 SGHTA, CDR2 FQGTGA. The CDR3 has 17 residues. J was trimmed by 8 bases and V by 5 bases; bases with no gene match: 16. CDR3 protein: CASSHMDRGPAHGGYTF. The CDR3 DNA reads TGTGCCAGCAGCCACATGGACAGGGGGCCCGCTCACGGAGGCTACACCTTC.